The source of this TCR beta chain is a study of shared clonotypes between healthy human individuals. Using immunoSEQ multiplex PCR, the repertoire was profiled, and TCRdb retains in-frame clones only, with some absent. The data contain around 500,000 clones, over 70% of them seen just once; the ten biggest clones take up roughly an eighth. The CDR3 extends over 16 amino acids. Trimming at V came to 4 bases and at J to 0 bases, leaving 5 bases not matched to a gene. Germline CDR1 and CDR2: SGHRS and YFSETQ. Sequencing input: PBMCs. The chain recombines TRBV5-1 with TRBJ2-2, with 8 bases fitting TRBD2. This sequence originates from a woman aged 40 to 55 in good health. Some clones in this sample may be carry-over from other donors' samples. DNA of the CDR3: TGCGCCAGCAGCCCCCCGGGACTAGCGAACACCGGGGAGCTGTTTTTT. Amino acids: CASSPPGLANTGELFF.